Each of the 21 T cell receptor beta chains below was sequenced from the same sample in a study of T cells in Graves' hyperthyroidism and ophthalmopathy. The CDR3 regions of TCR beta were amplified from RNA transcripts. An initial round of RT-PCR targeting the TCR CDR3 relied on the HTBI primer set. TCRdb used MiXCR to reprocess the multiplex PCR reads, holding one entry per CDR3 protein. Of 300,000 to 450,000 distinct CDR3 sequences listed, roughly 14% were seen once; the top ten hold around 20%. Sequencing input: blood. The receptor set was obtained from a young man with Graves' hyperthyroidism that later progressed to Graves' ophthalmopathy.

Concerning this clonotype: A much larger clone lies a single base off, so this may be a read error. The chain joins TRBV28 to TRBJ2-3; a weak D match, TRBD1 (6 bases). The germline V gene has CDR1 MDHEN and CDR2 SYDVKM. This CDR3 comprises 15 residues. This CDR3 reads CTSSTGSANSNTQYF. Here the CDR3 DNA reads TGTACCAGCAGTACAGGGTCCGCGAATTCGAATACGCAGTATTTT.

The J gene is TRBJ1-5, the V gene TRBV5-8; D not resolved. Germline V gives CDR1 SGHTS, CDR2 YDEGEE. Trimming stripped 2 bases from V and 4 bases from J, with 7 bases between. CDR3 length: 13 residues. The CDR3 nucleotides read TGTGCCAGCAGCTTTCGCATGAATCAGCCCCAGCATTTT. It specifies CASSFRMNQPQHF.

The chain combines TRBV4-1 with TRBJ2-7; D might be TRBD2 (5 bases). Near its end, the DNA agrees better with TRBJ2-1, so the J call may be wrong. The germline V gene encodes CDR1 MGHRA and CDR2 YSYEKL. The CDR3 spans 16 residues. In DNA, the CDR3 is TGCGCCAGCAGCCAAGATTCCGGGGAGAGGGTCTACGAGCAGTTCTTC. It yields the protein CASSQDSGERVYEQFF.

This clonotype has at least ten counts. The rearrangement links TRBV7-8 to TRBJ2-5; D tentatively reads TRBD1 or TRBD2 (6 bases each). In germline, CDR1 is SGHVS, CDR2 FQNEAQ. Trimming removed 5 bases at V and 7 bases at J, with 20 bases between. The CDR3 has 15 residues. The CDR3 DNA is TGTGCCAGCAGCCCGGTCGGGGGCGCGAAAGTGACCCAGTACTTC. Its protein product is CASSPVGGAKVTQYF. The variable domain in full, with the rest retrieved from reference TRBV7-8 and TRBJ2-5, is GAGVSQSPRYKVAKRGQDVALRCDPISGHVSLFWYQQALGQGPEFLTYFQNEAQLDKSGLPSDRFFAERPEGSVSTLKIQRTQQEDSAVYLCASSPVGGAKVTQYFGPGTRLLVL.

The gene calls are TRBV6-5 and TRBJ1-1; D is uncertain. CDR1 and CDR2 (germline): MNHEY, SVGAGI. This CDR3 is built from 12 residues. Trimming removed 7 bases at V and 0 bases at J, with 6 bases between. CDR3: CASMFMNTEAFF. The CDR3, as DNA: TGTGCCAGCATGTTTATGAACACTGAAGCTTTCTTT.

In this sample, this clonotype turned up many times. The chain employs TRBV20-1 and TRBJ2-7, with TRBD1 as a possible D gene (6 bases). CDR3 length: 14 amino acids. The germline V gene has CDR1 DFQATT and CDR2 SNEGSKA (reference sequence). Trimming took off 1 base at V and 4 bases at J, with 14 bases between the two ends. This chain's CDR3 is CSARGGGDSYEQYF. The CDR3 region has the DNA TGCAGTGCTAGAGGAGGGGGAGATTCGTACGAGCAGTACTTC.

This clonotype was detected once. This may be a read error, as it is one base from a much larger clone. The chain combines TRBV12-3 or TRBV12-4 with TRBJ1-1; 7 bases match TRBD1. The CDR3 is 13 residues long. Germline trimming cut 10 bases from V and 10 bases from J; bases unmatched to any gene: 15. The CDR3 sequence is CANSPRQGGVAFF. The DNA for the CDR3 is TGTGCCAACAGCCCTAGACAGGGAGGGGTAGCTTTCTTT.

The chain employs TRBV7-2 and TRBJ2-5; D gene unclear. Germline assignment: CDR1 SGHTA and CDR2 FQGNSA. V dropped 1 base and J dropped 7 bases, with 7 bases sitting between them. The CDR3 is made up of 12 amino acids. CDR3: CASSLGSGTQYF. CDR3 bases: TGTGCCAGCAGCTTAGGATCGGGGACCCAGTACTTC.

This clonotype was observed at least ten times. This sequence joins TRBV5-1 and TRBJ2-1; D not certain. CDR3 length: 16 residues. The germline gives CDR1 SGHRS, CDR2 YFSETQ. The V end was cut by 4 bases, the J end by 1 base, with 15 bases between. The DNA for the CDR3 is TGCGCCAGCAGCGACCAGACGGACGAGTCCTACAATGAGCAGTTCTTC. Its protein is CASSDQTDESYNEQFF.

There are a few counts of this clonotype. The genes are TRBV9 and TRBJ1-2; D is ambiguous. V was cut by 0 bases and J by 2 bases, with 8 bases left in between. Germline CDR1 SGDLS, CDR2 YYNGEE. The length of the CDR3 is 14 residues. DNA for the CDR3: TGTGCCAGCAGCGTAGATGGGGAGAACTATGGCTACACCTTC. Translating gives CASSVDGENYGYTF.

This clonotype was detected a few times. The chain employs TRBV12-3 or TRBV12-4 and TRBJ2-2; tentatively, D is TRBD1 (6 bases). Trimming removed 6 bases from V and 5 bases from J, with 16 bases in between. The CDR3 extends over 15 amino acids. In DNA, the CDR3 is TGTGCCAGCAGCCGATCAGGGGAGAATACCGGGGAGCTGTTTTTT. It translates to CASSRSGENTGELFF.

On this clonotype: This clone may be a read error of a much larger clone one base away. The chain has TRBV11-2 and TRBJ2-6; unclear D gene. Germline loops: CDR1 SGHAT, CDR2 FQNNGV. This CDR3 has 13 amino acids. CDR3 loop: CASRLAGANVLTF. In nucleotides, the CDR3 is TGTGCCAGCAGGTTAGCTGGGGCCAACGTCCTGACTTTC.

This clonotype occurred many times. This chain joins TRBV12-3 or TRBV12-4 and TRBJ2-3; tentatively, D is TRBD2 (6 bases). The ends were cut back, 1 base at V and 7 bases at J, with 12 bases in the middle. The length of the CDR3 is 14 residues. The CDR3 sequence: CASSLGTSWNTQYF. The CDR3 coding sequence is TGTGCCAGCAGTTTAGGTACTAGCTGGAATACGCAGTATTTT.

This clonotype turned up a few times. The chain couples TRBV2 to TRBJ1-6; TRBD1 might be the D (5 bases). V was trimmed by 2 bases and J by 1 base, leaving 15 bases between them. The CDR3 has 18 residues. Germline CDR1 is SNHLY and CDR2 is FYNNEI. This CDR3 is CASSEWQGARSYNSPLHF. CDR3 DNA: TGTGCCAGCAGTGAATGGCAGGGAGCGAGGTCCTATAATTCACCCCTCCACTTT.

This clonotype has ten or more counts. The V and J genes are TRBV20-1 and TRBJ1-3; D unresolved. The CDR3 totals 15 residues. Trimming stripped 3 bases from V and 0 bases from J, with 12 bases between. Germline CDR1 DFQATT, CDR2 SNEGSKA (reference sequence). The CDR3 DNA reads TGCAGTGCTAGCGACGGGTCCTACTCTGGAAACACCATATATTTT. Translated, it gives CSASDGSYSGNTIYF.

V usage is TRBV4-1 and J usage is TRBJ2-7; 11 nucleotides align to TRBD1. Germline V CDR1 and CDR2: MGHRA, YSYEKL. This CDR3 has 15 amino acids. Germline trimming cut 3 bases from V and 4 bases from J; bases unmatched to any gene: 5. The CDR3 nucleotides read TGCGCCAGCAGCCAGTTGGGACAGGGGGTTTACGAGCAGTACTTC. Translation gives CASSQLGQGVYEQYF.

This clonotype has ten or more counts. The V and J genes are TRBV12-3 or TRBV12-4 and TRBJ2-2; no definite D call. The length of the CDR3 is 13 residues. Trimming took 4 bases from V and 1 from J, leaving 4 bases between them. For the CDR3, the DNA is TGTGCCAGCAGTTACAGGAACACCGGGGAGCTGTTTTTT. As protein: CASSYRNTGELFF.

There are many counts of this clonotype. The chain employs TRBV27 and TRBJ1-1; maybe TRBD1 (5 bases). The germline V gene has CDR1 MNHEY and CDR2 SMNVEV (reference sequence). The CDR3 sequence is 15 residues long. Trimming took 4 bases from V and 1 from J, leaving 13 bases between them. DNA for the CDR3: TGTGCCAGCAGTTCCACGGGGACGTGGAACACTGAAGCTTTCTTT. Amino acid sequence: CASSSTGTWNTEAFF.

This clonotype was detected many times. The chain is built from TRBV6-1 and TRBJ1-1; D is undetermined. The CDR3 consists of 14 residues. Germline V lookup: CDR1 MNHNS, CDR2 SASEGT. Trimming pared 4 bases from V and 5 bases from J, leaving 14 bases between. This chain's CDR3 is CASSAVGVSTEAFF. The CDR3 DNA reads TGTGCCAGCAGTGCCGTCGGAGTGTCGACTGAAGCTTTCTTT.

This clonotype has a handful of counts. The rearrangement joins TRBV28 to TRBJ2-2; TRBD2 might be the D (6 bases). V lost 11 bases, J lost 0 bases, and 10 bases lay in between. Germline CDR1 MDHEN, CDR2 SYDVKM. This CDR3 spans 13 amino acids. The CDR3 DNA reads TGTGCCGCGAGCGGGTCGAACACCGGGGAGCTGTTTTTT. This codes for CAASGSNTGELFF.

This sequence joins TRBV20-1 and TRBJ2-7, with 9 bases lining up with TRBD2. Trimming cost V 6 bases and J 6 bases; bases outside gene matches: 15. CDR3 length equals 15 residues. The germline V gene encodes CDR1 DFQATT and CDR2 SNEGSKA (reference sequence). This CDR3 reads CSASPSLRGGAEQYF. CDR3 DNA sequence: TGCAGTGCCAGCCCTAGCTTGCGGGGGGGCGCCGAGCAGTACTTC.